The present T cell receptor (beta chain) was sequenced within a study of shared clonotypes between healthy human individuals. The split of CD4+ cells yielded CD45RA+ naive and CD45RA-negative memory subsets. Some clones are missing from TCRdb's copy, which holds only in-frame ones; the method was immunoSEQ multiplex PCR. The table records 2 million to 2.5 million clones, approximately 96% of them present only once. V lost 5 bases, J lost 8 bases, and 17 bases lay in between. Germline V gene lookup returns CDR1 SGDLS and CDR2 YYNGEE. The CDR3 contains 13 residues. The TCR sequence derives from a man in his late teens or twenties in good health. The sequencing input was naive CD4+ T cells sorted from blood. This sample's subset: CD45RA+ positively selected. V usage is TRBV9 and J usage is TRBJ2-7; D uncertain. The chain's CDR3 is CASSITPDTQQYF. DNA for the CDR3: TGTGCCAGCAGTATCACCCCCGACACGCAGCAGTACTTC.